This T cell receptor beta chain is from a study of T cell responses to AZD1222 COVID-19 vaccine. CDR1 is SGHVS and CDR2 is FQNEAQ in the germline V gene. The CDR3 length is 16 residues. The J segment lost 4 bases and the V segment lost 1 base, leaving 7 bases of the junction unmatched. Here immunoSEQ multiplex PCR was the method, and the copy in TCRdb shows in-frame clones only, minus some. The sample has 60,000 to 75,000 clones; more than 65% are singletons. The origin of this receptor is an adult in good health. Sequenced here: peripheral blood, sampled on day 0 of AZD1222 vaccination. The rearrangement joins TRBV7-8 to TRBJ2-3; TRBD2 aligns across 8 bases. The DNA for the CDR3 is TGTGCCAGCAGCTTAGTTACAGGACTAGCATCAGATACGCAGTATTTT. Translated, it gives CASSLVTGLASDTQYF. The whole variable domain, filled in from reference TRBV7-8 and TRBJ2-3, reads GAGVSQSPRYKVAKRGQDVALRCDPISGHVSLFWYQQALGQGPEFLTYFQNEAQLDKSGLPSDRFFAERPEGSVSTLKIQRTQQEDSAVYLCASSLVTGLASDTQYFGPGTRLTVL.